This T cell receptor (beta chain) was captured in a study of T cell repertoires in cytomegalovirus infection. Study details: Alongside well-studied HLA-B-restricted CMV epitopes, recently identified HLA-C-restricted CMV epitopes were also used. Evidence of both CMV infection and a matching HLA type came from public TCR beta signatures. Broader study findings: HLA-C-restricted CMV clonotypes gave the most frequent clonotype in two of eight donors. There were carriers of CMV plus the relevant HLA, and cumulative public TCR beta family frequency identified them.

V shed 3 bases and J 7 bases; nucleotides not matched to a gene: 8. This CDR3 region has 15 residues. Germline loops: CDR1 MDHEN, CDR2 SYDVKM. Remarks on this clonotype: Its target is not known.

Each CDR3 protein is one row after TCRdb ran MiXCR on the reads. The table lists roughly 500,000 distinct CDR3 sequences, 30% to 40% of them singletons. J is TRBJ2-1 and V is TRBV28, with TRBD1 matching 8 bases. The source of this sequence is a human donor in good health (CMV status not recorded). Some clones in this sample may be carry-over from other donors' samples. Material: cultured PBMCs, obtained from culture after CMV antigen stimulation. The CDR3 DNA follows: TGTGCCAGCAGTTTGCCGACAGGGGAAGGGAATGAGCAGTTCTTC. It encodes CASSLPTGEGNEQFF.